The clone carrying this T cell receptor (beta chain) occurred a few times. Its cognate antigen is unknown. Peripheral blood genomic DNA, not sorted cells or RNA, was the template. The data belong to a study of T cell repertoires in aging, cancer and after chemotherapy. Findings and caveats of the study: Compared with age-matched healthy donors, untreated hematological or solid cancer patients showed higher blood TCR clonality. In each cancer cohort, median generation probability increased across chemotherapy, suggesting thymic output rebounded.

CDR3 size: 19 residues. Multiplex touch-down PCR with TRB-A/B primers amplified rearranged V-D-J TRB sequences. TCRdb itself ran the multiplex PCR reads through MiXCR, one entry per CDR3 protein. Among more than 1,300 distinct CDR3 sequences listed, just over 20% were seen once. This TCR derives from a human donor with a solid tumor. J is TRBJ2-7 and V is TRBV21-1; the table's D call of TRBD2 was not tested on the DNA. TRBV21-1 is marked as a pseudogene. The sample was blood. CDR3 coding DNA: TGTGCCAGCAGCAAAGATCCAGGGCCCTTAGCGGGTGTTTCCTACGAGCAGTACGTC. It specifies CASSKDPGPLAGVSYEQYV.